Below are 30 T cell receptor beta chains sequenced from a single sample in a study of cytomegalovirus exposure and HLA in healthy donors (dated by TCRdb to 2015 to 2018). Library preparation used the immunoSEQ multiplex PCR assay. The multiplex PCR relied on a mix of 60 forward primers for TCR Vbeta segments and 13 reverse primers for TCR Jbeta segments. The source is immuneACCESS, and TCRdb retained only in-frame sequences with V and J called. Part of the clones is not carried over; for the studies checked, unresolved V genes explain less than half of this, and the remainder is unexplained. In all, the sample holds fewer than 200,000 clones, and more than 70% of those were seen once. Over 4% of the sample rests with the top ten. What was sequenced was PBMCs. The origin of the receptors is a male donor in good health and CMV-seronegative.

The genes are TRBV18 and TRBJ1-5; D gene uncertain. CDR1 KGHSH and CDR2 LQKENI come from the germline V gene. V was cut by 2 bases and J by 4 bases, with 6 bases left in between. This CDR3 comprises 13 residues. The chain's CDR3 is CASSPWRNQPQHF. DNA for the CDR3: TGTGCCAGCTCACCATGGCGGAATCAGCCCCAGCATTTT.

This chain connects TRBV2 to TRBJ2-5, with D maybe TRBD1 (5 bases). The germline V and J ends were trimmed by 7 bases and 2 bases, with 11 bases remaining between them. Per germline, CDR1 SNHLY and CDR2 FYNNEI. This CDR3 spans 13 amino acids. The CDR3 DNA follows: TGTGCCAGCACCATGAACAGGCAAGAGACCCAGTACTTC. This translates into CASTMNRQETQYF.

The chain is built from TRBV7-2 and TRBJ1-2, with TRBD1 identical over 10 bases. CDR3 length equals 14 residues. The V gene end was trimmed by 5 bases and the J gene end by 7 bases; junction bases not matched to a gene: 7. Germline CDR1 is SGHTA and CDR2 is FQGNSA. This CDR3 is CASSGQRTGGGYTF. The CDR3 coding sequence is TGTGCCAGCAGCGGCCAAAGGACAGGGGGTGGCTACACCTTC.

The chain couples TRBV19 to TRBJ1-1; the D is unclear. V lost 1 base to trimming and J lost 1 base, with 4 bases between them. CDR3 length: 13 amino acids. Germline-derived CDR1 and CDR2 are LNHDA and SQIVND (reference sequence). In nucleotides, the CDR3 is TGTGCCAGTAGTATAGGGGCGAACACTGAAGCTTTCTTT. Translated: CASSIGANTEAFF.

This rearrangement joins TRBV5-1 to TRBJ1-6; 8 bases line up with TRBD1. The CDR3 contains 15 residues. Trimming at V came to 2 bases and at J to 9 bases, leaving 7 bases not matched to a gene. Germline CDR1 is SGHRS and CDR2 is YFSETQ. The CDR3 nucleotides are TGCGCCAGCAGCTTCACGACAGGGGCAGGTTCACCCCTCCACTTT. Residues: CASSFTTGAGSPLHF.

J is TRBJ1-2 and V is TRBV5-1, with 9 bases lining up with TRBD1. Per germline, CDR1 SGHRS and CDR2 YFSETQ. Trimming removed 4 bases from V and 7 bases from J; junction bases left unmatched: 8. The CDR3 length is 14 residues. CDR3 coding DNA: TGCGCCAGCAGCCGGGACGGACAGGGGTCTGGCTACACCTTC. The encoded protein is CASSRDGQGSGYTF.

This chain joins TRBV5-4 and TRBJ2-1; 7 bases line up with TRBD2. CDR3 size: 14 residues. The germline gives CDR1 SGHNT, CDR2 YYREEE (reference sequence). V lost 3 bases and J lost 2; bases outside the gene matches: 2. DNA for the CDR3: TGTGCCAGCAGCTCCGGACTAGCCTACAATGAGCAGTTCTTC. It encodes CASSSGLAYNEQFF. The full variable domain, in which reference TRBV5-4 and TRBJ2-1 provide the parts outside the CDR3, is ETGVTQSPTHLIKTRGQQVTLRCSSQSGHNTVSWYQQALGQGPQFIFQYYREEENGRGNFPPRFSGLQFPNYSSELNVNALELDDSALYLCASSSGLAYNEQFFGPGTRLTVL.

The chain carries TRBV4-3 and TRBJ1-1, with D perhaps matching TRBD1 (5 bases). The CDR3 runs to 13 residues. Germline V gives CDR1 LGHNA, CDR2 YSLEER. V gave up 4 bases and J gave up 6 bases, with 12 bases separating them. CDR3 sequence: CASSPSPGSEAFF. The CDR3 DNA reads TGCGCCAGCAGCCCATCCCCAGGGTCTGAAGCTTTCTTT.

The chain carries TRBV6-5 and TRBJ2-1; D is unclear. The CDR3 runs to 14 residues. Trimming cost V 0 bases and J 6 bases, with 9 bases left between them. The germline V gene has CDR1 MNHEY and CDR2 SVGAGI. The CDR3 bases are TGTGCCAGCAGTTACTCAGCCCCCCGCAATGAGCAGTTCTTC. Translated, it gives CASSYSAPRNEQFF.

V usage is TRBV6-5 and J usage is TRBJ1-3; a weak D match, TRBD1 (6 bases). Germline lookup yields CDR1 MNHEY and CDR2 SVGAGI. V lost 3 bases, J lost 0 bases, and 9 bases lay in between. This CDR3 comprises 15 residues. In DNA, the CDR3 is TGTGCCAGCAGTTATCAGGGGTACTCTGGAAACACCATATATTTT. It codes for CASSYQGYSGNTIYF.

About this clone: At one end, the junction sequence differs from germline, possibly due to a read error. V gene TRBV28 combines with J gene TRBJ2-1; no clear D gene. The V gene's germline CDR1 is MDHEN and CDR2 SYDVKM. The CDR3 length is 11 residues. The DNA of the CDR3 is TGTGCCAGCAGTTTTCACTATGAACAGTTCTTC. It specifies CASSFHYEQFF. The variable domain in full, completed from reference TRBV28 and TRBJ2-1, reads DVKVTQSSRYLVKRTGEKVFLECVQDMDHENMFWYRQDPGLGLRLIYFSYDVKMKEKGDIPEGYSVSREKKERFSLILESASTNQTSMYLCASSFHYEQFFGPGTRLTVL.

The gene calls are TRBV9 and TRBJ1-5, with a possible D match to TRBD1 (5 bases). Trimming shortened V by 1 base and J by 5 bases, and 13 bases separated the two germline ends. Germline lookup yields CDR1 SGDLS and CDR2 YYNGEE. There are 15 residues in the CDR3. The DNA of the CDR3 is TGTGCCAGCAGCGTATCGGCCATAGGGGATCAGCCCCAGCATTTT. This codes for CASSVSAIGDQPQHF.

V gene TRBV5-1 combines with J gene TRBJ2-5; weak D call: TRBD1 (5 bases). The germline V and J ends were trimmed by 0 bases and 2 bases, with 14 bases remaining between them. This CDR3 spans 16 amino acids. Germline-derived CDR1 and CDR2 are SGHRS and YFSETQ. CDR3 amino acids: CASSLAVVGDQETQYF. CDR3 sequence (DNA): TGCGCCAGCAGCTTGGCCGTTGTAGGGGATCAAGAGACCCAGTACTTC. The full variable domain, in which reference TRBV5-1 and TRBJ2-5 provide the parts outside the CDR3, is KAGVTQTPRYLIKTRGQQVTLSCSPISGHRSVSWYQQTPGQGLQFLFEYFSETQRNKGNFPGRFSGRQFSNSRSEMNVSTLELGDSALYLCASSLAVVGDQETQYFGPGTRLLVL.

CDR3 sequence (DNA): TGTGCCAGCAGCCAGCCGGACAGGAGGGATGAAAAACTGTTTTTT. This codes for CASSQPDRRDEKLFF. The gene calls are TRBV4-2 and TRBJ1-4, with TRBD1 identical over 7 bases. Germline CDR1 LGHNA, CDR2 YNFKEQ. This CDR3 region has 15 residues. With V trimmed by 3 bases and J by 6 bases, 7 bases remained unmatched.

The table lists this clone with a few counts. The chain has TRBV7-2 and TRBJ1-1; weak D call: TRBD1 (6 bases). V lost 5 bases, J lost 1 base, and 8 bases lay in between. Germline CDR1 SGHTA, CDR2 FQGNSA. This CDR3 contains 13 residues. The CDR3 DNA is TGTGCCAGCAGCCCGGGACAGAACACTGAAGCTTTCTTT. As protein: CASSPGQNTEAFF.

The chain is built from TRBV9 and TRBJ2-7; TRBD1 agrees at 8 bases. This CDR3 region has 12 residues. V lost 4 bases, J lost 7 bases, and 4 bases stayed unmatched. Germline V gene sequence: CDR1 SGDLS, CDR2 YYNGEE. CDR3 nucleotides: TGTGCCAGCAGCCCACAGGGGGAAGAGCAGTACTTC. Translated: CASSPQGEEQYF.

This clone is a singleton in its sample. The rearrangement links TRBV28 to TRBJ1-5; 7 bases fit TRBD1. With 5 bases clipped from V and 7 bases from J, the junction kept 8 bases outside the gene matches. The V gene's germline CDR1 is MDHEN and CDR2 SYDVKM. The CDR3 spans 14 residues. The DNA for the CDR3 is TGTGCCAGCAGTGGGGAACAGGGGTGGCAGCCCCAGCATTTT. Its protein product is CASSGEQGWQPQHF.

This clone showed up just a few times. J is TRBJ1-4 and V is TRBV11-2; 10 bases are shared with TRBD1. Germline CDR1 and CDR2: SGHAT and FQNNGV. The CDR3 is 14 residues long. Trimming cost V 7 bases and J 7 bases; bases outside gene matches: 6. In DNA, the CDR3 is TGTGCCAGCACCAACCGGGACAGGGGTGAAAAACTGTTTTTT. As protein: CASTNRDRGEKLFF.

The chain links TRBV7-2 to TRBJ2-1; TRBD2 might be the D (6 bases). V was trimmed by 6 bases and J by 10 bases, leaving 13 bases between them. CDR1 and CDR2 (germline): SGHTA, FQGNSA. This CDR3 contains 12 residues. The DNA for the CDR3 is TGTGCCAGCAGACTTGGGGGGAGGGAGCAGTTCTTC. Translated: CASRLGGREQFF.

This clone came up once. This chain links TRBV30 with TRBJ1-4, with D maybe TRBD1 (6 bases). Trimming took 3 bases from V and 3 from J, leaving 8 bases between them. The CDR3 has 13 residues. CDR1 is GTSNPN, CDR2 SVGIG, per germline (reference sequence). The CDR3 here is CAWRRTANEKLFF. In DNA form, the CDR3 reads TGTGCCTGGAGGAGGACAGCTAATGAAAAACTGTTTTTT.

There are a few counts of this clone. This sequence joins TRBV7-9 and TRBJ2-3; 13 positions agree with TRBD2. CDR1 is SEHNR, CDR2 FQNEAQ, per germline (reference sequence). Trimming at V came to 5 bases and at J to 5 bases, leaving 7 bases not matched to a gene. The CDR3 has 16 amino acids. The CDR3 nucleotides are TGTGCCAGCAGCCCTGGACTAGCGGGAGTTCAAGATACGCAGTATTTT. Translating gives CASSPGLAGVQDTQYF.

The rearrangement uses TRBV10-3 and TRBJ2-3, with a weak D call TRBD1 (5 bases). Germline CDR1 is ENHRY and CDR2 is SYGVKD. This CDR3 has 15 residues. V lost 0 bases to trimming and J lost 2 bases, with 9 bases between them. Written as DNA, the CDR3 is TGTGCCATCAGTGAGTCATCAGGGTTCACAGATACGCAGTATTTT. Protein product: CAISESSGFTDTQYF.

The table lists this clone with a count of one. This sequence joins TRBV11-2 and TRBJ1-2; D uncertain. The V and J ends lost 0 bases and 7 bases respectively, with 9 bases between them. The germline CDR1 and CDR2 sequences are SGHAT and FQNNGV. The length of the CDR3 is 13 residues. In nucleotides, the CDR3 is TGTGCCAGCAGCTTAGATCCCCAGGCTGGCTACACCTTC. This codes for CASSLDPQAGYTF.

There are a few counts of this clone. The V and J genes are TRBV12-5 and TRBJ1-2, with 11 bases matching TRBD1. Germline V lookup: CDR1 LGHNT, CDR2 FRNRAP. This CDR3 spans 17 amino acids. Unmatched junction bases numbered 5, after V lost 2 bases and J lost 0 bases. The CDR3, as DNA: TGTGCTAGTGGTTTGACGGGACAGGGGGGACCTAACTATGGCTACACCTTC. This sequence encodes CASGLTGQGGPNYGYTF.

The rearrangement links TRBV2 to TRBJ2-1, with TRBD1 matching 8 bases. Looked up from germline, CDR1 is SNHLY and CDR2 is FYNNEI. The CDR3 covers 14 residues. With V trimmed by 8 bases and J by 3 bases, 6 bases remained unmatched. In nucleotides, the CDR3 is TGTGCCAGCGGGTGGACAGGGAGCTACAATGAGCAGTTCTTC. Translation: CASGWTGSYNEQFF.

The V call is TRBV19, the J call TRBJ2-1; 9 bases map to TRBD2. From germline, CDR1 is LNHDA and CDR2 SQIVND (reference sequence). The CDR3 is made up of 15 amino acids. Losses at the gene ends were 7 bases for V and 5 bases for J; bases not matched to a gene: 9. The CDR3: CASTLRSGGHNEQFF. CDR3 bases: TGTGCCAGTACCCTTCGGAGCGGGGGGCACAATGAGCAGTTCTTC.

The chain is built from TRBV7-3 and TRBJ2-1; 8 bases match TRBD2. Trimming cost V 5 bases and J 5 bases; bases outside gene matches: 2. The CDR3 totals 13 residues. The germline V gene has CDR1 SGHTA and CDR2 FQGTGA. CDR3 residues: CASSRGGNNEQFF. The CDR3 coding sequence is TGTGCCAGCAGCCGGGGGGGCAACAATGAGCAGTTCTTC.

The chain employs TRBV9 and TRBJ1-5, with 7 bases lining up with TRBD1. J was trimmed by 3 bases and V by 4 bases; bases with no gene match: 7. The CDR3 has 15 residues. CDR1 is SGDLS and CDR2 is YYNGEE in the germline V gene. This chain's CDR3 is CASSNTGANNQPQHF. In DNA, the CDR3 is TGTGCCAGCAGCAACACAGGGGCCAACAATCAGCCCCAGCATTTT.

V usage is TRBV18 and J usage is TRBJ2-5; 14 bases align to TRBD2. The trim removed 6 bases at V and 2 bases at J, leaving 11 bases unmatched. The CDR3 loop spans 18 amino acids. Germline CDR1 and CDR2: KGHSH and LQKENI. CDR3 sequence reads: CASSAGTSGSRRQETQYF. CDR3 DNA: TGTGCCAGCTCCGCTGGGACTAGCGGGAGTAGACGGCAAGAGACCCAGTACTTC.

The chain recombines TRBV27 with TRBJ2-1; 10 positions match TRBD2. The CDR3 loop spans 16 amino acids. Germline trimming cut 4 bases from V and 9 bases from J; bases unmatched to any gene: 12. CDR1 MNHEY and CDR2 SMNVEV come from the germline V gene (reference sequence). This chain's CDR3 is CASSSHQGLAGVEQFF. CDR3 in DNA: TGTGCCAGCAGTTCACACCAGGGCCTAGCGGGGGTTGAGCAGTTCTTC.